A selection of T cell receptor beta chains follows, all from one sample in a study of OX40 agonist ivuxolimab in advanced cancers. The repertoire was sequenced with immunoSEQ multiplex PCR; TCRdb's copy has only in-frame clones and lacks some. The data show 65,000 to 80,000 clones, 91% seen once. The sequences come from CD4+ or CD8+ T cells sorted from blood, collected in a trial of the OX40 agonist ivuxolimab. The receptors come from an adult with an advanced solid tumor such as melanoma, head and neck, liver or kidney cancer. Both conserved end residues are part of each CDR3.

len,v_gene,CDR3aa
13,TRBV18,CASSVQGGYGYTF
15,TRBV7-6,CASSLAGVSTDTQYF
14,TRBV6-5,CASSYEGRGTEAFF
13,TRBV7-2,CASSLAHYSPLHF
18,TRBV11-2,CASSSFRTRPRNTGELFF
13,TRBV19,CASSIRMGQPQHF
15,TRBV9,CASSVRGTDSYEQYF
16,TRBV7-2,CASSLSPGQGTGELFF
13,TRBV19,CASSITTATEAFF
15,TRBV28,CASSAGLAGVNEQFF
14,TRBV6-5,CASSIGTSYYEQYF
12,TRBV10-3,CAIGHTGDEQYF
13,TRBV30,CAFRPQGVGGYTF
12,TRBV6-5,CASRGGEKGYTF
14,TRBV6-6,CASSYDSNGDEQYF
14,TRBV28,CASNNGDTSYEQYF
16,TRBV28,CASRSRGGYGANVLTF
10,TRBV20-1,CSAISYGYTF
16,TRBV28,CASDLGTGGNNQPQHF
12,TRBV30,CAWSSGRLGYTF
13,TRBV10-3,CAISPGLSNEQYF
15,TRBV7-9,CASSSPAPGTGELFF
14,TRBV5-4,CASSPGQLSYEQYF
13,TRBV10-3,CAISDPTNYGYTF
13,TRBV7-9,CASRTGTYTEAFF
17,TRBV28,CASSFGGTFYLNTEAFF
14,TRBV28,CASSSPRGNTEAFF
16,TRBV5-1,CASSLGGQGTADTQYF
14,TRBV6-8,CARAPRVGNTEAFF
13,TRBV28,CASNQGATDTQYF
14,TRBV19,CASSIWAAGNTIYF
18,TRBV4-3,CASSQDLRRQGPYNEQFF
12,TRBV11-2,CASSRQGAPQYF
15,TRBV27,CASSLSSPTRGEQYF
14,TRBV5-4,CASSSTGAKNIQYF
16,TRBV4-1,CASSQEEGDFTYEQYF
12,TRBV7-9,CASSVLESGYTF
15,TRBV7-9,CASSSMTGGLTEQYF
17,TRBV19,CASSIEGSPRGKETQYF
13,TRBV2,CASSTDVVAEAFF
16,TRBV4-1,CASSQGQGTRAYEQYF
17,TRBV28,CASSPSTRAFSTDTQYF
14,TRBV11-3,CASSGTSGIGELFF
12,TRBV29-1,CSGKAVGEKLFF
13,TRBV6-1,CASSVLRTEKLFF
13,TRBV19,CASSSGAYNEQFF
20,TRBV4-1,CASSDDTRRLGTGGGETQYF
13,TRBV18,CASSPGMIVEQYF
14,TRBV7-9,CASRPQGSRRGYTF
14,TRBV28,CASSVTTAGNTIYF
13,TRBV6-5,CASSYLTNTEAFF
15,TRBV19,CASSSGTGGGQPQHF
18,TRBV28,CASSFLVEGEGGTDTQYF
15,TRBV18,CASSPGTSSTDTQYF
15,TRBV4-1,CASSSPGTSAGELFF